The 6 T cell receptor beta chains below were found in one sample sequenced in a study of T cells after posttransplantation cyclophosphamide. Data came from immunoSEQ multiplex PCR; TCRdb stores just in-frame clones and leaves some out. Of more than 10,000 clones listed, around four fifths are singletons. Cyclophosphamide on days +3 and +4 followed busulfan-fludarabine conditioning and a marrow graft. The sequenced sample was PBMCs, obtained roughly 1,800 days after allogeneic stem cell transplant with posttransplant cyclophosphamide. The receptors here all came from a female patient in her 50s who received an allogeneic stem cell transplant from a related donor, was CMV-positive, and had no GVHD. A subset of T cells may come from the graft donor.

The chain has TRBV7-2 and TRBJ2-1; no reliable D call. Trimming stripped 6 bases from V and 5 bases from J, with 17 bases between. Germline V gene lookup returns CDR1 SGHTA and CDR2 FQGNSA. This CDR3 comprises 15 residues. The CDR3 region is CASRSWPSLHNEQFF. In DNA, the CDR3 is TGTGCCAGCAGGTCCTGGCCAAGTCTCCACAATGAGCAGTTCTTC.

The chain employs TRBV5-6 and TRBJ1-2, with a weak D call TRBD1 (5 bases). Germline V lookup: CDR1 SGHDT, CDR2 YYEEEE. CDR3 length: 13 residues. V was cut by 2 bases and J by 4 bases, with 9 bases left in between. The CDR3: CASSFFDSYGYTF. CDR3 DNA sequence: TGTGCCAGCAGCTTTTTCGACAGCTATGGCTACACCTTC.

The J gene is TRBJ1-1, the V gene TRBV10-3, with TRBD1 identical over 7 bases. J lost 1 base, V lost 8 bases, and 4 bases had no gene match. From germline, CDR1 is ENHRY and CDR2 SYGVKD. The CDR3 runs to 13 residues. The DNA for the CDR3 is TGTGCCATCGGGGGACAGCCGAACACTGAAGCTTTCTTT. As protein: CAIGGQPNTEAFF.

This clone was seen a few times. At one of its ends the junction is not consistent with the germline gene, which may arise from a read error. The chain recombines TRBV7-3 with TRBJ2-1; 8 bases fit TRBD2. CDR3 length: 15 residues. The germline V gene encodes CDR1 SGHTA and CDR2 FQGTGA. The DNA of the CDR3 is TGTGCCAGCAGCTTAACCGGGACTAGAGCCCCCCAACGGGTCTTC. Translated: CASSLTGTRAPQRVF.

The chain has TRBV27 and TRBJ2-5; D unresolved. This CDR3 region has 13 residues. Per germline, CDR1 MNHEY and CDR2 SMNVEV (reference sequence). V lost 0 bases to trimming and J lost 0 bases, with 2 bases between them. CDR3 nucleotide sequence: TGTGCCAGCAGTTTATCCTACCAAGAGACCCAGTACTTC. Residues: CASSLSYQETQYF.

This chain connects TRBV25-1 to TRBJ1-1; 7 bases align to TRBD1. Germline values: CDR1 MGHDK, CDR2 SYGVNS. The CDR3 has 13 residues. V lost 7 bases, J lost 4 bases, and 6 bases stayed unmatched. DNA of the CDR3: TGTGCCAGCACGCGGGACAGCGGCACTGAAGCTTTCTTT. The encoded protein is CASTRDSGTEAFF.